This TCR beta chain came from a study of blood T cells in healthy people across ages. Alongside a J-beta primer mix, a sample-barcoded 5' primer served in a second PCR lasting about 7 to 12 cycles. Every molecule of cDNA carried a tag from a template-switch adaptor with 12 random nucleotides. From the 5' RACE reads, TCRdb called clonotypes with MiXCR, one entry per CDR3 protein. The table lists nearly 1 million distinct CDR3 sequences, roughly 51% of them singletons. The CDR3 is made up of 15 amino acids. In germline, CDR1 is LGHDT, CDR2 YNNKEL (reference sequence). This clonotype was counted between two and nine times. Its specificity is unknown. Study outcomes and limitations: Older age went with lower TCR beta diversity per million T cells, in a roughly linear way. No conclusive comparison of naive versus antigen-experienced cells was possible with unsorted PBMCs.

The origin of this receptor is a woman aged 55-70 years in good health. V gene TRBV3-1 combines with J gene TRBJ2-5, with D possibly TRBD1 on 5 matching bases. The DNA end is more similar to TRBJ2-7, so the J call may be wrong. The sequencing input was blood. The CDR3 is CASSQDPTAIYEQYF. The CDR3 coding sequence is TGTGCCAGCAGCCAAGACCCGACAGCTATCTACGAGCAGTACTTC.